This T cell receptor (beta chain) was profiled in a study of Ad26.COV2.S vaccination and SARS-CoV-2 variants. Study-level background: It was the COV1001 Ad26.COV2.S trial arm that included the donor.

Treatment: around 19 received Ad26.COV2.S at low or high dose, single or two shots; about 5 received placebo; per-sample allocation not given. Samples came from day 63 after the first vaccine or placebo injection. A few counts support this clone. Its target is unknown. Germline-derived CDR1 and CDR2 are LGHDT and YNNKEL (reference sequence). This CDR3 has 11 residues. Trimming took off 5 bases at V and 4 bases at J, with 6 bases between the two ends. The table came from immunoSEQ multiplex PCR; TCRdb's copy has only in-frame clones and leaves some out. The sample lists some 420,000 clones, 88% seen once, with less than 4.5% in the top ten. General study results and limits: Spike-specific responses of CD8+ and CD4+ T cells were reported to display substantial breadth after vaccination. Vaccine recipients and placebo recipients showed similar non-spike TCR breadth. Greater spike-specific TCR breadth was seen in vaccine recipients than in placebo recipients.

The rearrangement links TRBV3-1 (or the pseudogene TRBV3-2) to TRBJ2-7; no reliable D call. Sequenced here: peripheral blood, sampled in a trial of Ad26.COV2.S vaccine versus placebo. This clonotype was obtained from a person aged 18-65 years who received the Ad26.COV2.S COVID-19 vaccine or a placebo. Here the CDR3 reads CASSYLYEQYF. The CDR3 DNA follows: TGTGCCAGCAGCTACCTATACGAGCAGTACTTC.